The rows below give T cell receptor beta chains drawn from one sample of a study of regulatory T cells in long-lasting Graves disease. TCRdb called the multiplex PCR reads again in MiXCR, with one record for every CDR3 protein. The sample gives hundreds of thousands of distinct CDR3 sequences, approximately 23% of which show up once; under 15% is in the top ten. This specimen consisted of peripheral blood mononuclear cells (PBMCs), obtained when the disease was refractory, from a patient treated with antithyroid drugs. All receptors come from a female donor with Graves disease. Each CDR3 is given with its conserved first and last residue. Fields, in order: D gene, V gene, J gene, clone size, CDR3 DNA, CDR3 protein. A D gene is named only where the DNA matches it firmly. Size tells how often a clone was seen (once, few, many) or the class of an expanded clone, and some rows leave it out.

.	TRBV27	TRBJ1-5	few	TGTGCCAGCAGTTTATTTAGGGACCGAACAGACTTAATCAATCAGCCCCAGCATTTT	CASSLFRDRTDLINQPQHF
.	TRBV7-2	TRBJ2-7	few	TGTGCCAGCAGCTTAGGGGAAGGGTCCCCCTACGAGCAGTACTTC	CASSLGEGSPYEQYF
.	TRBV28	TRBJ1-2	few	TGTGCCTGCCGGGCGGGGGGCGCGGTAGGCTACACCTTC	CACRAGGAVGYTF
TRBD2	TRBV18	TRBJ2-7	.	TGTACCAGCTCACCGGCGACTAGCGGGAGGGGCGAGCAGTACTTC	CTSSPATSGRGEQYF
TRBD1	TRBV4-3	TRBJ2-7	few	TGCGCCAGCAGCAAGGGGACAGGGGCTTACGAGCAGTACTTC	CASSKGTGAYEQYF
TRBD1	TRBV6-1	TRBJ1-2	.	TGTGCCAGCAGCCCCGGGACAGCCTCCGGGCCCCTATTGGGCTACACCTTC	CASSPGTASGPLLGYTF
.	TRBV30	TRBJ1-4	.	TGTGCCTGGAGTATGTTTCTGGCTAATGAAAAACTGTTTTTT	CAWSMFLANEKLFF
.	TRBV7-2	TRBJ1-1	.	TGTGCCAGCAGCTTAGTGTCCAGTGGCCCTGAAGCTTTCTTT	CASSLVSSGPEAFF
.	TRBV4-3	TRBJ1-2	.	TGCGCCAGCAGCCAAGGCGCAGGGGCGGGTGGCTATGGCTACACCTTC	CASSQGAGAGGYGYTF
TRBD1	TRBV7-2	TRBJ2-5	many	TGTGCCAGCAGCTTACAGGGACAGGGTGAGGAGACCCAGTACTTC	CASSLQGQGEETQYF
.	TRBV19	TRBJ2-7	few	TGTGCCAGTAGGTCGACACTCAGCTCCTACGAGCAGTACTTC	CASRSTLSSYEQYF
TRBD2	TRBV12-3/TRBV12-4	TRBJ2-2	.	TGTGCCAGCAGTTTGGGGCTAGCGGGGTCACATGCAGGGGAGCTGTTTTTT	CASSLGLAGSHAGELFF
.	TRBV7-9	TRBJ2-2	few	TGTGCCAGCAGCCCCTGGCGCACCGGGGAGCTGTTTTTT	CASSPWRTGELFF
TRBD2	TRBV20-1	TRBJ2-3	few	TGCAGTGGTTTAGCGGGGCGCACAGATACGCAGTATTTT	CSGLAGRTDTQYF
.	TRBV28	TRBJ1-4	many	TGTGCCAGCAGCTTCGTCCGGGACGGATCTAATGAAAAACTGTTTTTT	CASSFVRDGSNEKLFF
.	TRBV30	TRBJ2-1	few	TGTGCCTGGAGTGTACCAAGCGGAGGACTTTACAATGAGCAGTTCTTC	CAWSVPSGGLYNEQFF
TRBD2	TRBV10-3	TRBJ2-5	many	TGTGCCATCAGTGGGACCAAGCGGGGGAGAGCGAATCCGGAGACCCAGTACTTC	CAISGTKRGRANPETQYF
.	TRBV9	TRBJ2-7	few	TGTGCCAGCAGCGGCCGGGACGGTACCTACGAGCAGTACTTC	CASSGRDGTYEQYF
.	TRBV6-2/TRBV6-3	TRBJ2-7	.	TGTGCCAGCAGTTACGACACTTCCTACGAGCAGTACTTC	CASSYDTSYEQYF
TRBD1	TRBV28	TRBJ1-2	many	TGTGCCAGCAGTCCGACAGGGGACGGCTATGGCTACACCTTC	CASSPTGDGYGYTF
.	TRBV9	TRBJ1-2	.	TGTGCCAGCAGCGCCTCTCGAGGGTGGTCTAACTATGGCTACACCTTC	CASSASRGWSNYGYTF
.	TRBV18	TRBJ1-2	.	TGTGCCAGCTCACCTTCGAGGGAGCATGGCTACACCTTC	CASSPSREHGYTF
.	TRBV29-1	TRBJ2-7	many	TGCAGCGTTCGCACCCAGGGCTACGAGCAGTACTTC	CSVRTQGYEQYF
TRBD1	TRBV28	TRBJ2-6	many	TGTGCCAGCAGTTCGGACAGGGATTATCACCTCTCTGGGGCCAACGTCCTGACTTTC	CASSSDRDYHLSGANVLTF
.	TRBV28	TRBJ1-1	many	TGTGCCAGCAGTTTAGTTTACAGAAGGAACACTGAAGCTTTCTTT	CASSLVYRRNTEAFF
.	TRBV28	TRBJ2-7	many	TGTGCCAGCAGTTTCAGTCTGTTGGGCAGTGACCCCCAGCAGTACTTC	CASSFSLLGSDPQQYF
.	TRBV12-3/TRBV12-4	TRBJ1-1	many	TGTGCCAGCAGTTCCGGGGAGGGTATTCCTGAAGCTTTCTTT	CASSSGEGIPEAFF
.	TRBV28	TRBJ1-4	many	TGTGCCAGCAGTTTAAGGGCAGAAGTAAGGGAAAAACTGTTTTTT	CASSLRAEVREKLFF
.	TRBV5-4	TRBJ1-1	.	TGTGCCAGCAGCCTAAAGGACGGGAACACTGAAGCTTTCTTT	CASSLKDGNTEAFF
TRBD1	TRBV11-2	TRBJ1-2	.	TGTGCCAGCAGCCGTCCCGGGACAGGTTCGGGCTATGGCTACACCTTC	CASSRPGTGSGYGYTF
TRBD2	TRBV7-2	TRBJ2-7	few	TGTGCCAGCAGGGGGAGGGACCCCTCCTCCTACGAGCAGTACTTC	CASRGRDPSSYEQYF
.	TRBV28	TRBJ1-5	many	TGTGCCAGCACTCCCCGGGTGGGCAATCAGCCCCAGCATTTT	CASTPRVGNQPQHF
TRBD2	TRBV4-2	TRBJ2-5	few	TGTGCCAGCAGCCAAGCGTTACTAGCGGGGGGGCCCTCGGAGACCCAGTACTTC	CASSQALLAGGPSETQYF
.	TRBV5-1	TRBJ2-7	many	TGCGCCAGCAGCTCTGACAACTCCTACGAGCAGTACTTC	CASSSDNSYEQYF
TRBD2	TRBV15	TRBJ2-5	many	TGTGCCACCGCGAGGTTTGGCGGGAGAGAGACCCAGTACTTC	CATARFGGRETQYF
.	TRBV28	TRBJ1-1	many	TGTGCCAGCAGTTTTAACGGGGGGCGCGGCACTGAAGCTTTCTTT	CASSFNGGRGTEAFF
.	TRBV6-2/TRBV6-3	TRBJ1-2	many	TGTGCCAGCAGTTACTCTTGGGATGCTAACTATGGCTACACCTTC	CASSYSWDANYGYTF
.	TRBV2	TRBJ1-5	.	TGTGCCAGCAGACCTAATAGCAATCAGCCCCAGCATTTT	CASRPNSNQPQHF
.	TRBV28	TRBJ1-1	many	TGTGCCAGCACCCTAGATAGGGCTGAAGCTTTCTTT	CASTLDRAEAFF
TRBD1	TRBV19	TRBJ1-1	.	TGTGCCAGTCGTCTAGGGGGCAACACTGAAGCTTTCTTT	CASRLGGNTEAFF
.	TRBV7-9	TRBJ1-2	.	TGTGCCAGCAGCTTTCAGGGTCGGGGCTACACCTTC	CASSFQGRGYTF
.	TRBV11-2	TRBJ2-7	many	TGTGCCAGCAGCTTATTATATGGCGGATACTCCTACGAGCAGTACTTC	CASSLLYGGYSYEQYF
.	TRBV30	TRBJ1-5	few	TGTGCCTGGGGCAGGGGTTTAGATCAGCCCCAGCATTTT	CAWGRGLDQPQHF
.	TRBV7-2	TRBJ2-2	few	TGTGCCAGCAGCTTAGCTCTCGGCCGAGGTGGCGGGGAGCTGTTTTTT	CASSLALGRGGGELFF
.	TRBV12-3/TRBV12-4	TRBJ2-6	many	TGTGCCAGCAGTTTTGCGGGGTCTGGGGCCAACGTCCTGACTTTC	CASSFAGSGANVLTF
.	TRBV7-2	TRBJ2-1	.	TGTGCCAGCAGCCCCCCCCCGACACCCAACAATGAGCAGTTCTTC	CASSPPPTPNNEQFF
.	TRBV19	TRBJ1-1	.	TGTGCCAGTAGCGTTCTCGGGCAGAGAGGGACTGAAGCTTTCTTT	CASSVLGQRGTEAFF
TRBD1	TRBV6-5	TRBJ2-5	.	TGTGCCAGCAGTTACGTACAGGGGTACGTAGAGACCCAGTACTTC	CASSYVQGYVETQYF
.	TRBV28	TRBJ1-5	many	TGTGCCAGCAGTAGGGGGAATAGCAATCAGCCCCAGCATTTT	CASSRGNSNQPQHF
TRBD2	TRBV7-2	TRBJ2-1	.	TGTGCCAGCAGCCCAGAGGCTAGCGGGGGGAATGAGCAGTTCTTC	CASSPEASGGNEQFF
TRBD1	TRBV29-1	TRBJ1-4	many	TGCAGCGTTGAAGACGGGACAGGGCCCGAAAAACTGTTTTTT	CSVEDGTGPEKLFF